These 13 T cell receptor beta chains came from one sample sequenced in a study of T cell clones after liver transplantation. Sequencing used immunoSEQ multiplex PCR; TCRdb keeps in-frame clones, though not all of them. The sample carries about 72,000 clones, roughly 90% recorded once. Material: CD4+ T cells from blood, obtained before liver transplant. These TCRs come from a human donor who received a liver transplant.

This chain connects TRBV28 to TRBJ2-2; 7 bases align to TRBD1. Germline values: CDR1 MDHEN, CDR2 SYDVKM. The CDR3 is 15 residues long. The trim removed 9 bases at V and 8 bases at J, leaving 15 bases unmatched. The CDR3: CASRPGTVKRGELFF. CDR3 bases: TGTGCCAGTCGACCCGGGACAGTCAAGAGGGGGGAGCTGTTTTTT. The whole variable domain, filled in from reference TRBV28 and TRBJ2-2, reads DVKVTQSSRYLVKRTGEKVFLECVQDMDHENMFWYRQDPGLGLRLIYFSYDVKMKEKGDIPEGYSVSREKKERFSLILESASTNQTSMYLCASRPGTVKRGELFFGEGSRLTVL.

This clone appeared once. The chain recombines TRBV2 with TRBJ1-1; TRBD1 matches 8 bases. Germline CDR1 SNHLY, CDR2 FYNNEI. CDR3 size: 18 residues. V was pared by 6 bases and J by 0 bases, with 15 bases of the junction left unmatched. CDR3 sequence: CASRGPGQVSVMNTEAFF. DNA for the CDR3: TGTGCCAGCAGGGGGCCGGGACAGGTTTCGGTCATGAACACTGAAGCTTTCTTT.

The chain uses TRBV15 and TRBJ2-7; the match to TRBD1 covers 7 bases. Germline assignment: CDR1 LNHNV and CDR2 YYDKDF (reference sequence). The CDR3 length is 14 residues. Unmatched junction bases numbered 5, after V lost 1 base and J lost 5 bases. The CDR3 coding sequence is TGTGCCACCAGCAGAGGAGGGGGCCGGAACGAGCAGTACTTC. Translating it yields CATSRGGGRNEQYF. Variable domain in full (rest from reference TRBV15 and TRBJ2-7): DAMVIQNPRYQVTQFGKPVTLSCSQTLNHNVMYWYQQKSSQAPKLLFHYYDKDFNNEADTPDNFQSRRPNTSFCFLDIRSPGLGDTAMYLCATSRGGGRNEQYFGPGTRLTVT.

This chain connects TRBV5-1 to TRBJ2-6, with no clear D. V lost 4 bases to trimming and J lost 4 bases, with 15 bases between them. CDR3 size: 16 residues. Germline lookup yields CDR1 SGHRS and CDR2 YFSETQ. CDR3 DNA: TGCGCCAGCAGCCCTACGGCCCGGACCGGGGCCAACGTCCTGACTTTC. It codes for CASSPTARTGANVLTF.

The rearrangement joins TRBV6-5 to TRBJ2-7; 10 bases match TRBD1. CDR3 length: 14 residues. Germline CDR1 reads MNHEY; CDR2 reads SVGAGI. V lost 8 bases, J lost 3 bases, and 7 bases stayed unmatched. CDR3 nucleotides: TGTGCCAGCCGGGACAGGGGAAAATACTACGAGCAGTACTTC. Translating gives CASRDRGKYYEQYF.

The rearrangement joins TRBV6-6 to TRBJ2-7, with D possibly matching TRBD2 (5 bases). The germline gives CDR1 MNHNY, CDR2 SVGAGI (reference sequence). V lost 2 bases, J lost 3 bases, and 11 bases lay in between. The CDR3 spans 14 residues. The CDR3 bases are TGTGCCAGCAGTTACGGACGGGGTCTCTACGAGCAGTACTTC. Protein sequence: CASSYGRGLYEQYF.

The CDR3 region has the DNA TGTGCCAGCAGCCGGCCGGGGGCGGCTAACAATGAGCAGTTCTTC. Its protein is CASSRPGAANNEQFF. V is TRBV6-5 and J is TRBJ2-1; D may correspond to TRBD1 or TRBD2 (6 bases each). Germline lookup yields CDR1 MNHEY and CDR2 SVGAGI. Deletions cut 6 bases from V and 5 bases from J, with 17 bases between. The CDR3 contains 15 residues.

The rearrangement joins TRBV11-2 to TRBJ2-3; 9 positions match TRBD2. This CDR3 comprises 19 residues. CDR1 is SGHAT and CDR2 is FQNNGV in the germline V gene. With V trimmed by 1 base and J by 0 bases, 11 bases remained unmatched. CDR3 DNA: TGTGCCAGCAGCTTAGGATTAACGGCTAGCGGGGTTAGCACAGATACGCAGTATTTT. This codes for CASSLGLTASGVSTDTQYF. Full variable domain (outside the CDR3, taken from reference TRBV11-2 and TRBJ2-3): EAGVAQSPRYKIIEKRQSVAFWCNPISGHATLYWYQQILGQGPKLLIQFQNNGVVDDSQLPKDRFSAERLKGVDSTLKIQPAKLEDSAVYLCASSLGLTASGVSTDTQYFGPGTRLTVL.

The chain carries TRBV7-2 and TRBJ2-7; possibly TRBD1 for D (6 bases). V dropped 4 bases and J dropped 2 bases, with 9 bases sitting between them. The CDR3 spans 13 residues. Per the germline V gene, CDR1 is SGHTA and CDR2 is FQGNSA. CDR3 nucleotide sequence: TGTGCCAGCAGCTCGGACAGACCCTACGAGCAGTACTTC. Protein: CASSSDRPYEQYF.

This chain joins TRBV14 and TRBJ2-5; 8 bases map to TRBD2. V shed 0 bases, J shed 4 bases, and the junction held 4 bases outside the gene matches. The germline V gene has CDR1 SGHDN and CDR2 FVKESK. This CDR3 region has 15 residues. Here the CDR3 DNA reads TGTGCCAGCAGCCAAGACGGGAGGGTAGGAGAGACCCAGTACTTC. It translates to CASSQDGRVGETQYF.

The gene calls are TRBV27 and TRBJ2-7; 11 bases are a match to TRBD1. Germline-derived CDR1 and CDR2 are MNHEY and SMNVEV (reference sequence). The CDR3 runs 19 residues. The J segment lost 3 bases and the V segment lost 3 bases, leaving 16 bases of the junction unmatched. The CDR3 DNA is TGTGCCAGCAGTTTCTCAGGACAGGGGGCGAGAACCGGCGTCTACGAGCAGTACTTC. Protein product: CASSFSGQGARTGVYEQYF.

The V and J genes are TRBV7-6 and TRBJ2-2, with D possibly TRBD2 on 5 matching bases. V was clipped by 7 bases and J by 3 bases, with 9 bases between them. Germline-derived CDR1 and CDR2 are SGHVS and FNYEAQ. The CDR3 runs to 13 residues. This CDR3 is CASKVRDTGELFF. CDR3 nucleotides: TGTGCCAGCAAAGTGAGGGACACCGGGGAGCTGTTTTTT. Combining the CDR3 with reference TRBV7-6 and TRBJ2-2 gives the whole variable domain GAGVSQSPRYKVTKRGQDVALRCDPISGHVSLYWYRQALGQGPEFLTYFNYEAQQDKSGLPNDRFSAERPEGSISTLTIQRTEQRDSAMYRCASKVRDTGELFFGEGSRLTVL.

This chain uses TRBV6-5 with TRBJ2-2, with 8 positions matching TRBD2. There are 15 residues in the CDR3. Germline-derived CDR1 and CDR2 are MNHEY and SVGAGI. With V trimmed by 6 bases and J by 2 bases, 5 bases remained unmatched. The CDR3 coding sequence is TGTGCCAGCAGGATTAGCGGGGCAAACACCGGGGAGCTGTTTTTT. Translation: CASRISGANTGELFF.